A single sample gave rise to the 7 T cell receptor beta chains below, sequenced in a study of technical replicates of blood from a handful of donors. The method was immunoSEQ multiplex PCR; TCRdb's version includes in-frame clones alone and lacks a portion of them. This sample has tens of thousands of clones, with about nine tenths found just once. Sample: T cells isolated from PBMCs. All receptors come from a human donor in good health.

This chain connects TRBV18 to TRBJ1-1, with 8 positions matching TRBD1. This CDR3 has 12 amino acids. The J segment lost 8 bases and the V segment lost 8 bases, leaving 7 bases of the junction unmatched. The germline CDR1 and CDR2 sequences are KGHSH and LQKENI. The DNA of the CDR3 is TGTGCCAGCCTATTTACAGGGGGAGAAGCTTTCTTT. Its protein is CASLFTGGEAFF.

This chain uses TRBV6-5 with TRBJ1-2; D is unresolved. The CDR3 runs to 16 residues. Germline V gives CDR1 MNHEY, CDR2 SVGAGI. V was shortened by 4 bases and J by 4 bases, with 19 bases between the two germline ends. Here the CDR3 reads CASSSSVLGGGYGYTF. The CDR3 DNA reads TGTGCCAGCAGTTCCTCTGTATTGGGAGGAGGCTATGGCTACACCTTC.

The chain carries TRBV4-1 and TRBJ1-2, with D perhaps TRBD1 (5 bases). Germline assignment: CDR1 MGHRA and CDR2 YSYEKL. Trimming took off 0 bases at V and 5 bases at J, with 19 bases between the two ends. The CDR3 has 17 amino acids. The CDR3 reads CASSQDLIDSPRYGYTF. In nucleotides, the CDR3 is TGCGCCAGCAGCCAAGATCTAATAGACAGCCCTAGGTATGGCTACACCTTC.

The chain employs TRBV4-1 and TRBJ2-3; the match to TRBD2 covers 15 bases. Germline V gives CDR1 MGHRA, CDR2 YSYEKL. The CDR3 length is 17 residues. The ends lost 2 bases at V and 5 bases at J; junction bases unmatched: 5. The CDR3 bases are TGCGCCAGCAGCCAACCGGGACTAGCGGGAGGAATAGATACGCAGTATTTT. As protein: CASSQPGLAGGIDTQYF.

This chain uses TRBV11-2 with TRBJ2-1; weak D call: TRBD2 (5 bases). The CDR3 has 13 residues. The V gene lost 5 bases and the J gene lost 10 bases, with 15 bases spanning the gap. Per germline, CDR1 SGHAT and CDR2 FQNNGV. The CDR3 sequence: CASSDYKNLEQFF. As DNA, the CDR3 is TGTGCCAGCAGCGACTACAAGAACCTAGAGCAGTTCTTC.

This clone has only one observation. The chain is built from TRBV5-8 and TRBJ2-7; 7 bases line up with TRBD1. Germline trimming cut 1 base from V and 5 bases from J; bases unmatched to any gene: 6. The CDR3 has 14 residues. CDR1 SGHTS and CDR2 YDEGEE come from the germline V gene. The CDR3 spells CASSLRGLSHEQYF. CDR3 DNA sequence: TGTGCCAGCAGCTTGAGGGGGCTGTCTCACGAGCAGTACTTC.

The rearrangement links TRBV27 to TRBJ2-7, with TRBD2 identical over 10 bases. V trimming: 6 bases; J trimming: 2 bases; junction bases outside the gene matches: 10. CDR1 and CDR2 from the germline V gene are MNHEY and SMNVEV (reference sequence). CDR3 length: 16 residues. CDR3 sequence (DNA): TGTGCCAGCAGACGACAGGGGACTAGCGAGACCTACGAGCAGTACTTC. Translation: CASRRQGTSETYEQYF.